Given below is one T cell receptor (beta chain) in context. Profiling relied on immunoSEQ multiplex PCR, and the TCRdb table lists in-frame clones only, not all of them. Of about 150,000 clones in the sample, roughly 91% were seen once. The data are from a study of T cell responses to AZD1222 COVID-19 vaccine. Germline lookup yields CDR1 KGHSH and CDR2 LQKENI. The CDR3 runs 13 residues. V was clipped by 3 bases and J by 8 bases, with 10 bases between them. Specimen: peripheral blood, collected on day 0 of AZD1222 vaccination. The clonotype comes from an adult in good health. V is TRBV18 and J is TRBJ1-4; perhaps TRBD1 as D (5 bases). CDR3 in amino acids: CASSPAGSEKLFF. Written as DNA, the CDR3 is TGTGCCAGCTCACCTGCAGGGTCCGAAAAACTGTTTTTT.